This T cell receptor (beta chain) was observed in a study of blood T cell repertoires in COVID-19. Study-wide context: The cDNA or gDNA used as material had been derived from T cells, B-cell-depleted T cells, or PBMCs.

Seattle's cohort entered during active infection and was followed longitudinally. The repertoire was sequenced with immunoSEQ multiplex PCR; TCRdb's copy has only in-frame clones and lacks some. The sample holds 160,000 or so clones, about 83% seen once. Material for sequencing was peripheral blood. This sequence originates from a woman in her 70s with COVID-19, enrolled during active disease.

CDR3 nucleotides: TGTGCCAGCAGCGTAGCGTGGGAGGGGGGCTACACCTTC. This codes for CASSVAWEGGYTF. The chain carries TRBV9 and TRBJ1-2, with D perhaps matching TRBD1 (5 bases). The CDR3 extends over 13 amino acids. V lost 0 bases and J lost 8, with 11 bases in between. Per the germline V gene, CDR1 is SGDLS and CDR2 is YYNGEE.